This T cell receptor (beta chain) originates from a study of blood T cell repertoires in COVID-19. Study in general: PBMCs, B-cell-depleted T cells, or T cells were the source of the cDNA or gDNA that made up the material.

Trimming removed 3 bases at V and 0 bases at J, with 15 bases between. This CDR3 is built from 17 residues. From germline, CDR1 is KGHSH and CDR2 LQKENI. Clones were sequenced by immunoSEQ multiplex PCR, and TCRdb holds only the in-frame ones, with some missing. The sample records about 210,000 clones, around four fifths being singletons. This chain uses TRBV18 with TRBJ2-1; D may be TRBD1 (6 bases). The sample consisted of peripheral blood. The receptor was isolated from a woman in her forties with active or convalescent COVID-19. CDR3 region: CASSPRQGSSSYNEQFF. The CDR3 nucleotides are TGTGCCAGCTCACCCCGGCAGGGGTCTAGCTCCTACAATGAGCAGTTCTTC.